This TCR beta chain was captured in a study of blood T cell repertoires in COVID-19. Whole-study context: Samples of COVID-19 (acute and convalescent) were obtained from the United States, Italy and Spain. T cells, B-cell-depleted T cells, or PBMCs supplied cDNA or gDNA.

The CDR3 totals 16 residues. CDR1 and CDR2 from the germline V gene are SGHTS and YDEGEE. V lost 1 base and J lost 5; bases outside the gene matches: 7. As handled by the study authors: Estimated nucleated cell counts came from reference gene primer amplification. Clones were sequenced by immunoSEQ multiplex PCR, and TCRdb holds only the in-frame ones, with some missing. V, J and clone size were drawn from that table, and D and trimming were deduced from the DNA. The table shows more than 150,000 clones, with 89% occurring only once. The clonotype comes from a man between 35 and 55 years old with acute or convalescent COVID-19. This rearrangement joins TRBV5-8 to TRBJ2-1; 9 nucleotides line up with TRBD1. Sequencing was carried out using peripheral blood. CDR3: CASSLSGQGFNNEQFF. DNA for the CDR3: TGTGCCAGCAGCTTGTCGGGACAGGGCTTCAACAATGAGCAGTTCTTC.